These 9 T cell receptor beta chains came from one sample sequenced in a study of STAT5B mutations in CD4+ large granular lymphocyte leukemia. Sequencing used immunoSEQ multiplex PCR; TCRdb keeps in-frame clones, though not all of them. This repertoire shows 23,000 or so clones, approximately 79% found once; its top ten account for 0.55% to 0.65%. The sample comprised CD4+ T cells from blood buffy coats. The receptors were sampled from a human donor in good health.

The rearrangement uses TRBV7-3 and TRBJ2-5; 7 positions agree with TRBD1. The J call is in doubt because the DNA end fits TRBJ2-7 better. Germline V CDR1 and CDR2: SGHTA, FQGTGA. The CDR3 is 13 amino acids. The CDR3 sequence is CASSSGQVHEQYF. CDR3 sequence (DNA): TGTGCCAGCAGCTCAGGACAGGTCCACGAGCAGTACTTC.

The DNA of the CDR3 is TGCGCCAGCAGCTTCCGGACTAGCGGGGGGGATTCGAACACCGGGGAGCTGTTTTTT. Amino acids: CASSFRTSGGDSNTGELFF. The V gene is TRBV4-1, the J gene TRBJ2-2, with 15 bases matching TRBD2. The trim removed 5 bases at V and 0 bases at J, leaving 7 bases unmatched. The V gene's germline CDR1 is MGHRA and CDR2 YSYEKL. The CDR3 has 19 amino acids.

In this sample, this clone turned up a few times. J is TRBJ1-5 and V is TRBV7-9; D gene ambiguous. The germline V gene encodes CDR1 SEHNR and CDR2 FQNEAQ (reference sequence). CDR3 length: 14 residues. The germline V and J ends were trimmed by 3 bases and 3 bases, with 9 bases remaining between them. CDR3 in amino acids: CASSLAWTNQPQHF. For the CDR3, the DNA is TGTGCCAGCAGCTTGGCGTGGACCAATCAGCCCCAGCATTTT.

This clone occurred once. This chain connects TRBV7-8 to TRBJ2-2, with no clear D. Trimming pared 1 base from V and 0 bases from J, leaving 9 bases between. The germline V gene encodes CDR1 SGHVS and CDR2 FQNEAQ. CDR3 length equals 16 residues. This CDR3 is CASSLVGTSNTGELFF. The CDR3 DNA is TGTGCCAGCAGCTTAGTTGGCACTTCGAACACCGGGGAGCTGTTTTTT.

CDR3 region: CASSFLPAGTGGRVYGYTF. CDR3 DNA: TGTGCCAGCAGTTTCCTCCCCGCCGGGACAGGGGGCCGTGTCTATGGCTACACCTTC. The rearrangement joins TRBV27 to TRBJ1-2, with 12 bases lining up with TRBD1. The V gene end was trimmed by 3 bases and the J gene end by 4 bases; junction bases not matched to a gene: 15. CDR3 length: 19 amino acids. Per the germline V gene, CDR1 is MNHEY and CDR2 is SMNVEV (reference sequence).

The chain uses TRBV2 and TRBJ1-1, with D perhaps TRBD1 (5 bases). V gave up 0 bases and J gave up 2 bases, with 16 bases separating them. The germline V gene has CDR1 SNHLY and CDR2 FYNNEI. The CDR3 loop spans 17 amino acids. CDR3 sequence reads: CASSEASPGRGNTEAFF. The DNA of the CDR3 is TGTGCCAGCAGTGAAGCGTCCCCAGGAAGGGGAAACACTGAAGCTTTCTTT.

The chain couples TRBV11-2 to TRBJ2-7; 7 bases line up with TRBD1. Germline CDR1 reads SGHAT; CDR2 reads FQNNGV. This CDR3 comprises 14 residues. V gave up 5 bases and J gave up 2 bases; unmatched junction bases: 6. CDR3 amino acids: CASSIQGFAYEQYF. CDR3 coding DNA: TGTGCCAGCAGCATACAGGGGTTTGCCTACGAGCAGTACTTC.

The rearrangement joins TRBV10-3 to TRBJ2-7; TRBD2 might be the D (6 bases). Trimming removed 7 bases at V and 4 bases at J, with 14 bases between. Per the germline V gene, CDR1 is ENHRY and CDR2 is SYGVKD. The CDR3 has 13 residues. The CDR3 DNA sequence: TGTGCCATCAAAGGTGCCGGAGGGTACGAGCAGTACTTC. Translation gives CAIKGAGGYEQYF.

The chain is built from TRBV9 and TRBJ1-3; D remains ambiguous. The germline V gene has CDR1 SGDLS and CDR2 YYNGEE. Trimming cost V 0 bases and J 1 base, with 14 bases left between them. The CDR3 contains 17 residues. The CDR3 coding sequence is TGTGCCAGCAGCGTAGGTGGCAGTCGTTTATCTGGAAACACCATATATTTT. This encodes CASSVGGSRLSGNTIYF.